Sequencing of this TCR beta chain was carried out in a study of cytomegalovirus exposure and HLA in healthy donors. Study outcomes and limitations: According to a subsequent analysis, TCR clusters identified in the first cohort showed a tendency to co-occur across the approximately 120 validation repertoires. Accounts indicate the classifier identified cytomegalovirus status with strong specificity and sensitivity.

Points on this clone: Its matching antigen is unknown.

Repertoires were generated with immunoSEQ multiplex PCR, while TCRdb's copy carries only in-frame clones and drops some. The sample holds fewer than 150,000 clones, around 88% seen once. CDR3 length equals 17 residues. Germline V gene sequence: CDR1 SGHDN, CDR2 FVKESK. V lost 4 bases to trimming and J lost 5 bases; unmatched junction nucleotides: 11. Separation from the roughly 700-subject first cohort characterized the roughly 120-subject validation cohort, to which the donors belonged. This sequence was found in a young man in good health and CMV-seronegative. The sequencing input was PBMCs. The J gene is TRBJ1-4, the V gene TRBV14, with TRBD1 matching 9 bases. The CDR3 bases are TGTGCCAGCAGCCCACGCCGAGAGACAGGGGGAAATGAAAAACTGTTTTTT. This translates into CASSPRRETGGNEKLFF.